This TCR beta chain originates from a study of naive and memory T cell subsets. General study points: More TCRs at tuberculin sites were read as hypersensitivity T cell infiltration. This RNA-based method may be sensitive to activation-related transcript changes.

Treatment noted: skin biopsy from PPD injection site in Mantoux-positive individual. Input was about 1 to 1,100 ng of DNase-treated total RNA without cell sorting. TCR cDNA received a 3' ligated oligonucleotide that carried a UMI. Skin biopsies came from PPD injection sites in Mantoux-positive individuals. In germline, CDR1 is SGHTA, CDR2 FQGNSA. The length of the CDR3 is 15 residues. V lost 6 bases, J lost 2 bases, and 6 bases stayed unmatched. Reverse transcription of blood and skin TCR RNA was primed at alpha and beta constant regions. TCRdb called the UMI-ligation and nested PCR reads again in MiXCR, with one record for every CDR3 protein. This sample has fewer than 20,000 distinct CDR3 sequences; about a tenth occur once, and the top ten carry nearly 7%. The table lists this clonotype with many counts. Antigen: not known.

The receptor's source is an adult in good health. The input for sequencing was skin, taken from a tuberculin skin test site. The V call is TRBV7-2, the J call TRBJ2-7; 11 positions match TRBD1. The CDR3 DNA is TGTGCCAGCAGACGACCGGGACAGGGGGCCTACGAGCAGTACTTC. Translated: CASRRPGQGAYEQYF.